A selection of T cell receptor beta chains follows, all from one sample in a study of T-cell reconstitution after alpha-beta-depleted transplantation in children. Using its own MiXCR run on the PCR reads, TCRdb lists one record per CDR3 protein. The sample lists hundreds of thousands of distinct CDR3 sequences, 10% to 15% occurring once. The sequencing here drew on PBMCs, mostly from graft donor cells, taken 360 days after TCRalphabeta/CD19-depleted stem cell transplant. These receptors originate from a male patient younger than 18 who had a stem cell transplant for acute myeloid leukemia, so the T cells may come from the graft donor. CDR3s leave out the opening cysteine and the closing phenylalanine or tryptophan. The order of the fields is V gene, J gene, clone size, CDR3 protein. Size tells how often a clone was seen (once, few, many) or the class of an expanded clone, and some rows leave it out.

v_gene: TRBV4-1; j_gene: TRBJ2-3; abundance: NA; CDR3aa: ASSQPLPNTQY
v_gene: TRBV6-1; j_gene: TRBJ2-5; abundance: many; CDR3aa: ASSSFETQY
v_gene: TRBV7-9; j_gene: TRBJ2-3; abundance: few; CDR3aa: ASSSDSTDTQY
v_gene: TRBV4-3; j_gene: TRBJ2-7; abundance: many; CDR3aa: ASSQDRVVGAILVEQY
v_gene: TRBV29-1; j_gene: TRBJ2-3; abundance: few; CDR3aa: SVDRETDTQY
v_gene: TRBV28; j_gene: TRBJ2-2; abundance: NA; CDR3aa: ASSWGQGLTGELF
v_gene: TRBV6-1; j_gene: TRBJ1-6; abundance: few; CDR3aa: ASTILVDRAYNSPLH
v_gene: TRBV20-1; j_gene: TRBJ2-7; abundance: many; CDR3aa: SARVFTSGTTYEQY
v_gene: TRBV25-1; j_gene: TRBJ2-2; abundance: NA; CDR3aa: ASSEYRTGAKNTGELF
v_gene: TRBV21-1; j_gene: TRBJ2-1; abundance: NA; CDR3aa: ATRKVSTSGVKISYNEQF
v_gene: TRBV6-2/TRBV6-3; j_gene: TRBJ2-1; abundance: NA; CDR3aa: ASSNLAGGPGNEQF
v_gene: TRBV5-1; j_gene: TRBJ1-2; abundance: few; CDR3aa: ASSSWEFYGYT
v_gene: TRBV7-9; j_gene: TRBJ2-1; abundance: many; CDR3aa: ASSLLGEQEQF
v_gene: TRBV29-1; j_gene: TRBJ1-1; abundance: few; CDR3aa: SVTPGQALGEAF
v_gene: TRBV29-1; j_gene: TRBJ2-3; abundance: many; CDR3aa: SQRGSHTDTQY
v_gene: TRBV4-3; j_gene: TRBJ2-1; abundance: NA; CDR3aa: ASSQLSPTGGGYNEQF
v_gene: TRBV12-3/TRBV12-4; j_gene: TRBJ2-4; abundance: many; CDR3aa: ASSDWLAKNIQY
v_gene: TRBV29-1; j_gene: TRBJ2-3; abundance: few; CDR3aa: SVAARSTDTQY
v_gene: TRBV29-1; j_gene: TRBJ2-1; abundance: NA; CDR3aa: SVGDYYNEQF
v_gene: TRBV11-2; j_gene: TRBJ2-7; abundance: few; CDR3aa: ASSLVNRGGLAGFYEQY
v_gene: TRBV29-1; j_gene: TRBJ1-2; abundance: NA; CDR3aa: SVPGTDYGYT
v_gene: TRBV19; j_gene: TRBJ2-1; abundance: NA; CDR3aa: ASSIETGLIYNEQF
v_gene: TRBV12-3/TRBV12-4; j_gene: TRBJ1-3; abundance: few; CDR3aa: ASSFTTASGNTIY
v_gene: TRBV4-2; j_gene: TRBJ2-7; abundance: many; CDR3aa: ASSQDGLLSSYEQY
v_gene: TRBV20-1; j_gene: TRBJ2-1; abundance: NA; CDR3aa: SARDLKGDYAGGEQF
v_gene: TRBV7-8; j_gene: TRBJ2-7; abundance: NA; CDR3aa: ASSSARRPISYEQY
v_gene: TRBV18; j_gene: TRBJ2-7; abundance: few; CDR3aa: ASSPLPGAREEQY
v_gene: TRBV10-3; j_gene: TRBJ2-3; abundance: NA; CDR3aa: AISDKRSTDTQY
v_gene: TRBV5-1; j_gene: TRBJ2-5; abundance: many; CDR3aa: ASSEGETQY
v_gene: TRBV12-3/TRBV12-4; j_gene: TRBJ2-1; abundance: few; CDR3aa: ASSPDGAHNEQF
v_gene: TRBV6-4; j_gene: TRBJ2-1; abundance: few; CDR3aa: ASSDSLGKAYNEQF
v_gene: TRBV7-2; j_gene: TRBJ2-7; abundance: NA; CDR3aa: ASSLARAPRPTYEQY
v_gene: TRBV7-6; j_gene: TRBJ1-6; abundance: NA; CDR3aa: ASSSRDPRSNSPLH
v_gene: TRBV5-6; j_gene: TRBJ2-7; abundance: NA; CDR3aa: ASSLAGVHEQY
v_gene: TRBV7-9; j_gene: TRBJ1-3; abundance: NA; CDR3aa: ASSLATGTTGNTIY
v_gene: TRBV6-1; j_gene: TRBJ2-1; abundance: NA; CDR3aa: ASRPGTGSREQF
v_gene: TRBV21-1; j_gene: TRBJ2-1; abundance: NA; CDR3aa: ASSKERLAGGPAYNEQF
v_gene: TRBV10-3; j_gene: TRBJ2-7; abundance: few; CDR3aa: AISPRQEPSYEQY
v_gene: TRBV12-3/TRBV12-4; j_gene: TRBJ2-3; abundance: few; CDR3aa: ASSPLGTLATDTQY
v_gene: TRBV29-1; j_gene: TRBJ2-3; abundance: few; CDR3aa: SADLEGPSTDTQY
v_gene: TRBV28; j_gene: TRBJ2-2; abundance: NA; CDR3aa: ASSLLLAGSDTGELF
v_gene: TRBV29-1; j_gene: TRBJ2-1; abundance: few; CDR3aa: SVDEAGVANEQF
v_gene: TRBV28; j_gene: TRBJ2-2; abundance: many; CDR3aa: ASRLTGTGVAGELF